The 21 T cell receptor beta chains reported below all come from one sample, sequenced in a study of glioma-infiltrating T cells after dendritic cell vaccination. As for time point: after dendritic cell vaccination, including at tumor progression/relapse. Clones were sequenced by immunoSEQ multiplex PCR, and TCRdb holds only the in-frame ones, with some missing. The sample gives more than 95,000 clones, approximately 80% of which show up once; 5.4% is in the top ten. The sequenced sample was blood, obtained after dendritic cell vaccination. The receptors shown here come from a human donor with glioblastoma.

The chain employs TRBV6-5 and TRBJ2-1, with 11 positions matching TRBD2. CDR1 is MNHEY, CDR2 SVGAGI, per germline. V dropped 10 bases and J dropped 4; count of bases not matched to a gene: 3. The CDR3 covers 13 residues. CDR3 residues: CATRLAGYNEQFF. The CDR3 DNA reads as TGTGCCACGCGACTAGCGGGGTACAATGAGCAGTTCTTC.

The rearrangement uses TRBV9 and TRBJ1-2, with 7 bases matching TRBD1. The germline CDR1 and CDR2 sequences are SGDLS and YYNGEE. This CDR3 has 14 residues. The V and J ends lost 0 bases and 4 bases, in that order; junction bases with no gene match: 3. The CDR3 loop is CASSVDDRAYGYTF. CDR3 bases: TGTGCCAGCAGCGTAGATGACAGGGCCTATGGCTACACCTTC.

This clone was detected only a few times. The chain recombines TRBV7-6 with TRBJ2-7, with 8 bases aligning to TRBD1. Germline lookup yields CDR1 SGHVS and CDR2 FNYEAQ. The trim removed 7 bases at V and 6 bases at J, leaving 8 bases unmatched. There are 13 residues in the CDR3. The CDR3 DNA follows: TGTGCCAGCACCACCGGACAGGGCAGCGAGCAGTACTTC. Its translation: CASTTGQGSEQYF.

The chain recombines TRBV6-6 with TRBJ2-7; 14 bases are a match to TRBD2. CDR3 length: 13 residues. Germline assignment: CDR1 MNHNY and CDR2 SVGAGI (reference sequence). V was pared by 6 bases and J by 7 bases, with 2 bases of the junction left unmatched. The CDR3 sequence: CASRTSGRVEQYF. CDR3 sequence (DNA): TGTGCCAGCAGGACTAGCGGGAGGGTTGAGCAGTACTTC.

This chain connects TRBV5-1 to TRBJ2-2; 13 positions agree with TRBD2. V trimming: 1 base; J trimming: 6 bases; junction bases outside the gene matches: 6. CDR1 is SGHRS, CDR2 YFSETQ, per germline. The CDR3 loop spans 17 amino acids. CDR3 sequence (DNA): TGCGCCAGCAGCTTGTCAGGACTAGCGGGGGCGGCCGGGGAGCTGTTTTTT. Protein: CASSLSGLAGAAGELFF.

The chain links TRBV5-4 to TRBJ2-5; 12 bases are shared with TRBD2. Germline V gene sequence: CDR1 SGHNT, CDR2 YYREEE (reference sequence). The CDR3 consists of 16 residues. The J segment lost 5 bases and the V segment lost 4 bases, leaving 9 bases of the junction unmatched. For the CDR3, the DNA is TGTGCCAGCAGCCGCCCGACTAGCGGGAGTGTCGAGACCCAGTACTTC. Its translation is CASSRPTSGSVETQYF.

The V and J genes are TRBV2 and TRBJ1-3; D remains unclear. The germline V gene has CDR1 SNHLY and CDR2 FYNNEI. V shed 7 bases and J shed 10 bases, with 14 bases lying between them. This CDR3 is built from 12 residues. CDR3 nucleotide sequence: TGTGCCAGCACTGGGGAGATAAAGACCATATATTTT. As protein: CASTGEIKTIYF.

V usage is TRBV2 and J usage is TRBJ2-2; 7 bases are a match to TRBD1. CDR3 length: 14 amino acids. Germline V lookup: CDR1 SNHLY, CDR2 FYNNEI. V gave up 7 bases and J gave up 5 bases; unmatched junction bases: 7. The CDR3 reads CASILDRVTGELFF. In nucleotides, the CDR3 is TGTGCCAGCATATTAGACAGGGTGACCGGGGAGCTGTTTTTT.

The J gene is TRBJ1-5, the V gene TRBV28; 9 bases fit TRBD1. Germline V CDR1 and CDR2: MDHEN, SYDVKM. The V segment lost 4 bases and the J segment 4 bases; nucleotides outside the gene matches: 11. The CDR3 consists of 17 residues. The CDR3 reads CASSSIPDRGTNQPQHF. The CDR3 nucleotides are TGTGCCAGCAGTTCAATCCCTGACAGGGGGACTAATCAGCCCCAGCATTTT.

The genes are TRBV19 and TRBJ2-7; the D gene is possibly TRBD1 (6 bases). Germline V CDR1 and CDR2: LNHDA, SQIVND (reference sequence). The CDR3 is 15 amino acids. V lost 4 bases and J 3 bases, leaving 16 bases between the germline ends. CDR3 region: CASSRFGTHDYEQYF. For the CDR3, the DNA is TGTGCCAGTAGTAGATTCGGGACACATGACTACGAGCAGTACTTC.

The gene calls are TRBV27 and TRBJ2-1; 8 bases are shared with TRBD2. The ends lost 3 bases at V and 3 bases at J; junction bases unmatched: 7. CDR3 length: 16 residues. Germline V CDR1 and CDR2: MNHEY, SMNVEV (reference sequence). DNA of the CDR3: TGTGCCAGCAGTTTTTCCGGACTAGCCCTCTACAATGAGCAGTTCTTC. Translated, it gives CASSFSGLALYNEQFF.

The sample holds one count of this clone. The rearrangement joins TRBV6-6 to TRBJ1-2; no definite D call. The V gene lost 6 bases and the J gene lost 0 bases, with 11 bases spanning the gap. This CDR3 comprises 14 residues. CDR1 is MNHNY and CDR2 is SVGAGI in the germline V gene (reference sequence). CDR3 sequence reads: CASSRPGANYGYTF. The CDR3, as DNA: TGTGCCAGCAGCAGACCGGGAGCTAACTATGGCTACACCTTC.

The V and J genes are TRBV27 and TRBJ2-3; 10 positions agree with TRBD2. CDR1 is MNHEY, CDR2 SMNVEV, per germline (reference sequence). Losses at the gene ends were 7 bases for V and 1 base for J; bases not matched to a gene: 2. This CDR3 contains 14 residues. The CDR3 DNA reads TGTGCCAGCAAGCGGGGGGGCGGCACAGATACGCAGTATTTT. Its protein is CASKRGGGTDTQYF.

The rearrangement links TRBV2 to TRBJ2-5; TRBD2 agrees at 11 bases. CDR1 and CDR2 (germline): SNHLY, FYNNEI. This CDR3 contains 14 residues. J was trimmed by 4 bases and V by 6 bases; bases with no gene match: 4. The CDR3 sequence is CASSAGTSGETQYF. The CDR3 bases are TGTGCCAGCAGCGCCGGGACTAGCGGAGAGACCCAGTACTTC.

This clone was seen a single time. V usage is TRBV6-5 and J usage is TRBJ2-1, with D maybe TRBD2 (5 bases). This CDR3 has 13 residues. V was cut by 7 bases and J by 9 bases, with 16 bases left in between. Germline values: CDR1 MNHEY, CDR2 SVGAGI. Here the CDR3 reads CASTLERTGEQFF. The CDR3 DNA is TGTGCCAGCACCCTAGAGCGGACGGGTGAGCAGTTCTTC.

In its sample, this clone was seen once. This chain links TRBV9 with TRBJ2-1, with a tentative D call TRBD2 (6 bases). The V end lost 3 bases, the J end lost 10 bases, and 29 bases lay between the germline ends. Germline CDR1 reads SGDLS; CDR2 reads YYNGEE. This CDR3 contains 18 residues. CDR3 DNA: TGTGCCAGCAGCGAGCCCCCCGGGAGCGGGTACAACCTGCGGGAGCAGTTCTTC. Encoded protein: CASSEPPGSGYNLREQFF.

The rearrangement uses TRBV7-8 and TRBJ2-1; TRBD2 might be the D (5 bases). V was pared by 5 bases and J by 1 base, with 12 bases between. Germline CDR1 is SGHVS and CDR2 is FQNEAQ. The length of the CDR3 is 15 residues. The CDR3 DNA reads TGTGCCAGCAGCCTAGGGCGGGCATCCTACAATGAGCAGTTCTTC. Residues: CASSLGRASYNEQFF.

The V and J genes are TRBV7-9 and TRBJ2-1, with 11 positions matching TRBD1. The CDR3 spans 16 residues. The ends lost 1 base at V and 7 bases at J; junction bases unmatched: 6. Germline CDR1 and CDR2: SEHNR and FQNEAQ (reference sequence). In DNA form, the CDR3 reads TGTGCCAGCAGCTTAGGGACAGGGGGCGCGGGGAATGAGCAGTTCTTC. It translates to CASSLGTGGAGNEQFF.

The chain joins TRBV5-1 to TRBJ1-1; D gene unclear. Germline V lookup: CDR1 SGHRS, CDR2 YFSETQ. The length of the CDR3 is 14 residues. V lost 4 bases and J lost 2, with 12 bases in between. The DNA for the CDR3 is TGCGCCAGCAGCCTTGAGGGCCTCAACACTGAAGCTTTCTTT. It encodes CASSLEGLNTEAFF.

V and J are TRBV28 and TRBJ2-5, with TRBD1 as a possible D gene (6 bases). Germline V gives CDR1 MDHEN, CDR2 SYDVKM. This CDR3 contains 16 residues. V was shortened by 2 bases and J by 4 bases, with 17 bases between the two germline ends. The chain's CDR3 is CASSLIFGLGGETQYF. The CDR3 region has the DNA TGTGCCAGCAGTTTAATTTTCGGTCTAGGGGGAGAGACCCAGTACTTC.

This chain joins TRBV6-1 and TRBJ2-5; TRBD2 aligns across 13 bases. J was trimmed by 5 bases and V by 4 bases; bases with no gene match: 16. CDR3 length: 19 amino acids. Germline CDR1 is MNHNS and CDR2 is SASEGT. The DNA of the CDR3 is TGTGCCAGCAGTGCCAGACTAGCGGGGGGCGTTACACTCGTGGAGACCCAGTACTTC. The encoded protein is CASSARLAGGVTLVETQYF.